The 25 T cell receptor beta chains below were found in one sample sequenced in a study of T cell repertoires in cytomegalovirus infection (dated by TCRdb to between 2019 and 2020). According to the study, the label for this sample's treatment or condition signals: in vitro stimulation with specific CMV peptide epitopes to enrich CMV-specific T cells. Their recognized antigens are unknown. Sequencing used an Illumina HiSeq 1500. The public reads were run again by TCRdb, first through fastp at Q25 and then through MiXCR, and only productive beta chains were kept. When rows share a CDR3 protein, they turn into one entry using the most common DNA and genes. The sample data list fewer than 950,000 distinct CDR3 sequences, and about 30% of these were observed just once. The ten top clones hold about an eighth of the sample. The sequences come from cultured CD8+ T cells from PBMCs, collected from culture after CMV antigen stimulation. The receptors here all came from a human donor in good health (CMV status not recorded). Some clones in this sample may be carry-over from other donors' samples.

This chain joins TRBV20-1 and TRBJ2-5; D not resolved. The CDR3 is 12 amino acids. Germline CDR1 DFQATT, CDR2 SNEGSKA (reference sequence). The V end was cut by 3 bases, the J end by 4 bases, with 9 bases between. The DNA of the CDR3 is TGCAGTGCTAGCGTGTCCCGAGAGACCCAGTACTTC. Amino acid sequence: CSASVSRETQYF.

The table lists this clonotype with many counts. V gene TRBV7-2 combines with J gene TRBJ1-1; D unresolved. The CDR3 contains 21 residues. The germline V gene encodes CDR1 SGHTA and CDR2 FQGNSA. Trimming took 5 bases from V and 0 from J, leaving 31 bases between them. CDR3 in DNA: TGTGCCAGCAGCGTTAGCACCGGGAATTTAGCCTTCATTTGGGTGAACACTGAAGCTTTCTTT. This translates into CASSVSTGNLAFIWVNTEAFF.

V usage is TRBV12-3 or TRBV12-4 and J usage is TRBJ1-1; D gene uncertain. This CDR3 is 14 amino acids long. V shed 7 bases and J shed 3 bases, with 15 bases lying between them. The CDR3 DNA sequence: TGTGCCAGCACTCGCACGGGTTTAGACACTGAAGCTTTCTTT. Encoded protein: CASTRTGLDTEAFF.

This clonotype was recorded many times. This chain connects TRBV5-4 to TRBJ2-2; possibly TRBD2 for D (6 bases). In germline, CDR1 is SGHNT, CDR2 YYREEE (reference sequence). The V end was cut by 1 base, the J end by 3 bases, with 10 bases between. CDR3 length: 15 residues. CDR3 DNA sequence: TGTGCCAGCAGCTTGCGTGGGGAGGACACCGGGGAGCTGTTTTTT. Translating gives CASSLRGEDTGELFF.

This clonotype was detected only a few times. The chain has TRBV7-6 and TRBJ1-1; D not certain. The length of the CDR3 is 13 residues. The V end was cut by 7 bases, the J end by 6 bases, with 15 bases between. Per germline, CDR1 SGHVS and CDR2 FNYEAQ. CDR3 sequence: CASILHPGAEAFF. CDR3 sequence (DNA): TGTGCCAGCATCCTACACCCGGGAGCTGAAGCTTTCTTT.

The chain joins TRBV27 to TRBJ2-3; 8 bases line up with TRBD2. Germline trimming cut 5 bases from V and 1 base from J; bases unmatched to any gene: 11. The germline V gene encodes CDR1 MNHEY and CDR2 SMNVEV (reference sequence). The CDR3 loop spans 17 amino acids. CDR3 bases: TGTGCCAGCAGTCCGGGACTAGGCGACATGGGCACAGATACGCAGTATTTT. The encoded protein is CASSPGLGDMGTDTQYF.

This clonotype was seen only once. The chain links TRBV12-3 or TRBV12-4 to TRBJ2-5; TRBD2 matches at 7 bases. The V segment lost 8 bases and the J segment 1 base; nucleotides outside the gene matches: 10. The CDR3 runs to 15 residues. CDR3 residues: CASLLGRGSQETQYF. The CDR3 DNA sequence: TGTGCCAGCCTATTGGGGCGGGGGAGCCAAGAGACCCAGTACTTC.

This clonotype was observed a few times. The rearrangement links TRBV6-6 to TRBJ1-2; TRBD1 matches 9 bases. Losses at the gene ends were 4 bases for V and 6 bases for J; bases not matched to a gene: 9. CDR3 size: 15 residues. Germline V gives CDR1 MNHNY, CDR2 SVGAGI (reference sequence). DNA of the CDR3: TGTGCCAGCAGTTCTACCTCTGGGACAGGGAATGGCTACACCTTC. Its protein product is CASSSTSGTGNGYTF.

The chain has TRBV18 and TRBJ1-1; a possible D gene is TRBD1 (6 bases). Germline CDR1 reads KGHSH; CDR2 reads LQKENI. Trimming shortened V by 1 base and J by 1 base, and 10 bases separated the two germline ends. This CDR3 is 15 amino acids long. The CDR3 nucleotides are TGTGCCAGCTCACCACTCGACAGGCCGAACACTGAAGCTTTCTTT. This encodes CASSPLDRPNTEAFF.

Of note for this clonotype: A read error may be the cause here, since a much bigger clone is one base away. The rearrangement joins TRBV7-2 to TRBJ1-2, with 7 bases that match TRBD1. Germline values: CDR1 SGHTA, CDR2 FQGNSA. The CDR3 covers 12 residues. DNA of the CDR3: TGTGTCAGCAGCGACAGGGACTATGGCTACACCTTC. Translated, it gives CVSSDRDYGYTF.

This clonotype was observed a handful of times. V usage is TRBV12-3 or TRBV12-4 and J usage is TRBJ1-2; D gene unclear. V lost 6 bases to trimming and J lost 3 bases, with 17 bases between them. This CDR3 has 15 residues. Here the CDR3 DNA reads TGTGCCAGCAGCAAAGAGTACGCGTCTGACTATGGCTACACCTTC. It is translated as CASSKEYASDYGYTF.

The chain joins TRBV4-1 to TRBJ1-2; D not resolved. Looked up from germline, CDR1 is MGHRA and CDR2 is YSYEKL. V lost 2 bases and J 4 bases, leaving 17 bases between the germline ends. The CDR3 has 16 residues. The CDR3, as DNA: TGCGCCAGCAGCCAACTTATTACGCAGGATCTCTATGGCTACACCTTC. Residues: CASSQLITQDLYGYTF.

The rearrangement uses TRBV27 and TRBJ1-5; D is uncertain. The CDR3 spans 14 residues. The V gene's germline CDR1 is MNHEY and CDR2 SMNVEV (reference sequence). V was trimmed by 5 bases and J by 5 bases, leaving 13 bases between them. CDR3 in DNA: TGTGCCAGCAGTCAATGGGCAGGTGATCAGCCCCAGCATTTT. Residues: CASSQWAGDQPQHF.

J is TRBJ2-4 and V is TRBV12-3 or TRBV12-4, with no clear D. The CDR3 covers 13 residues. V was shortened by 10 bases and J by 3 bases, with 13 bases between the two germline ends. CDR3: CANMWLGKNIQYF. CDR3 coding DNA: TGTGCCAACATGTGGTTGGGCAAAAACATTCAGTACTTC.

This clonotype appeared a single time. This sequence joins TRBV5-6 and TRBJ1-2; D gene unclear. The CDR3 sequence is 15 residues long. Trimming took off 0 bases at V and 4 bases at J, with 13 bases between the two ends. Per the germline V gene, CDR1 is SGHDT and CDR2 is YYEEEE. The CDR3 coding sequence is TGTGCCAGCAGCTTGGCGGGTCGCAACCTCTATGGCTACACCTTC. Protein product: CASSLAGRNLYGYTF.

The CDR3 loop reads CASSLDLGDTQYF. The CDR3 DNA sequence: TGTGCCAGCAGTCTTGACCTGGGAGATACGCAGTATTTT. The genes are TRBV27 and TRBJ2-3; D unclear. Germline CDR1 and CDR2: MNHEY and SMNVEV (reference sequence). The CDR3 runs to 13 residues. The V end was cut by 5 bases, the J end by 5 bases, with 11 bases between.

The CDR3 coding sequence is TGTGCCATCAGTGAGGCCGGGACAGGGGCCTACGAGCAGTACGTC. Encoded protein: CAISEAGTGAYEQYV. This chain joins TRBV10-3 and TRBJ2-7, with 10 bases lining up with TRBD1. The CDR3 loop spans 15 amino acids. The trim removed 2 bases at V and 2 bases at J, leaving 3 bases unmatched. Germline CDR1 ENHRY, CDR2 SYGVKD.

The chain recombines TRBV4-1 with TRBJ2-3; 7 bases match TRBD2. Germline loops: CDR1 MGHRA, CDR2 YSYEKL. The CDR3 runs to 15 residues. The ends lost 1 base at V and 5 bases at J; junction bases unmatched: 6. The CDR3 bases are TGCGCCAGCAGCCAAGGACGGGGGGATGGAGATACGCAGTATTTT. This codes for CASSQGRGDGDTQYF.

With respect to this clonotype: This likely comes from a read error, as the CDR3 has no conserved phenylalanine or tryptophan at its end. V usage is TRBV7-9 and J usage is TRBJ1-3, with no clear D. The CDR3 sequence is 16 residues long. CDR1 and CDR2 from the germline V gene are SEHNR and FQNEAQ (reference sequence). Trimming removed 5 bases at V and 0 bases at J, with 14 bases between. The CDR3 coding sequence is TGTGCCAGCAGCCCCCGTGAAATTAGCTCTGGAAACACCATATATTCT. This sequence encodes CASSPREISSGNTIYS.

This clonotype was recorded a few times. This chain uses TRBV9 with TRBJ1-2, with D perhaps matching TRBD1 (5 bases). Germline V CDR1 and CDR2: SGDLS, YYNGEE. Deletions cut 0 bases from V and 2 bases from J, with 17 bases between. This CDR3 is built from 17 residues. The CDR3 sequence is CASSVGVGATENYGYTF. Written as DNA, the CDR3 is TGTGCCAGCAGCGTAGGAGTTGGGGCGACAGAAAACTATGGCTACACCTTC.

In the case of this clonotype: One end of the junction is discordant with germline, which a read error may explain. The chain uses TRBV12-5 and TRBJ2-1; 9 bases line up with TRBD2. Germline lookup yields CDR1 LGHNT and CDR2 FRNRAP. The CDR3 runs to 16 residues. The CDR3 DNA reads as TGTGTTAGTGGTCCCCCAGGGGCGGGGGGGCCTGGGGAGCAGTTCTTC. It translates to CVSGPPGAGGPGEQFF.

This clonotype showed up just a few times. V is TRBV6-5 and J is TRBJ2-7; D gene uncertain. There are 13 residues in the CDR3. V was cut by 5 bases and J by 0 bases, with 8 bases left in between. Germline V gives CDR1 MNHEY, CDR2 SVGAGI. The CDR3 spells CASSRGYSYEQYV. The DNA of the CDR3 is TGTGCCAGCAGTCGAGGTTACTCCTACGAGCAGTACGTC.

The chain joins TRBV6-2 or TRBV6-3 to TRBJ2-1; D ambiguous. The ends were cut back, 6 bases at V and 3 bases at J, with 12 bases in the middle. The CDR3 runs to 14 residues. CDR1 and CDR2 (germline): MNHEY, SVGEGT. CDR3 protein: CASSLSSGYNEQFF. In nucleotides, the CDR3 is TGTGCCAGCAGCCTCAGCTCGGGCTACAATGAGCAGTTCTTC.

The chain carries TRBV6-4 and TRBJ1-3, with a weak D call TRBD1 (5 bases). The CDR3 is 18 amino acids. Germline V gives CDR1 MRHNA, CDR2 SNTAGT. Trimming took 7 bases from V and 0 from J, leaving 22 bases between them. This CDR3 reads CASTGRGERTTSGNTIYF. The CDR3 nucleotides are TGTGCCAGCACTGGGCGGGGGGAACGGACAACCTCTGGAAACACCATATATTTT.

This clonotype was seen a handful of times. The rearrangement joins TRBV14 to TRBJ2-7; D is ambiguous. V lost 4 bases and J lost 2, with 12 bases in between. The CDR3 spans 14 residues. Germline values: CDR1 SGHDN, CDR2 FVKESK. CDR3 nucleotides: TGTGCCAGCAGCCTGGGCCCGCTGGCCTACGAGCAGTACTTC. The encoded protein is CASSLGPLAYEQYF. The full variable domain, with the rest looked up from reference TRBV14 and TRBJ2-7, is EAGVTQFPSHSVIEKGQTVTLRCDPISGHDNLYWYRRVMGKEIKFLLHFVKESKQDESGMPNNRFLAERTGGTYSTLKVQPAELEDSGVYFCASSLGPLAYEQYFGPGTRLTVT.